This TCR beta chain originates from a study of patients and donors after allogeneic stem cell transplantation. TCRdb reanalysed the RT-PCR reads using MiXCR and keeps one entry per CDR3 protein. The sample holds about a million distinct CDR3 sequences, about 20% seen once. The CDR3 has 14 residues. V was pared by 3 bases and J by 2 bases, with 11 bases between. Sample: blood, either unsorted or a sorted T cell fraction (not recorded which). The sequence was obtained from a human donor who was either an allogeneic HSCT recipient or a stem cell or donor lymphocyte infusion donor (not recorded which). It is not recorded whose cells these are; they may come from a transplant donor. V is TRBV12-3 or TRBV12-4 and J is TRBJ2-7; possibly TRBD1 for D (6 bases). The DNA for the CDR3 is TGTGCCAGCAGTTTCGACAGGAACCCCTACGAGCAGTACTTC. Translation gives CASSFDRNPYEQYF.